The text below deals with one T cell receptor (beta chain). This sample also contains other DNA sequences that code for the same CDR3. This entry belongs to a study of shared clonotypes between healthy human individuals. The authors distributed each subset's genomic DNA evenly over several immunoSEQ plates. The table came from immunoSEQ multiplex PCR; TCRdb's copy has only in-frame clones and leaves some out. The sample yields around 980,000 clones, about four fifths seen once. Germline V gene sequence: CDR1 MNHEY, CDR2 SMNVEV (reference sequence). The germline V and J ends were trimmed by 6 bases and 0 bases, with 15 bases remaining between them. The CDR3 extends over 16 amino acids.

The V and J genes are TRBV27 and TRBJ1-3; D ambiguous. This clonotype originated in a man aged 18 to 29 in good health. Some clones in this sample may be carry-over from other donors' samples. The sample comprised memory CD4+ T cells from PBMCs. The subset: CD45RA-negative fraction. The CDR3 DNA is TGTGCCAGCAGCCCAACCTCCAGGAGCTCTGGAAACACCATATATTTT. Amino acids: CASSPTSRSSGNTIYF.